This T cell receptor (beta chain) was captured by sequencing in a study of blood T cell repertoires in COVID-19. As for the study in general: Samples of COVID-19 (acute and convalescent) were obtained from the United States, Italy and Spain. The analysed material was cDNA or gDNA that came from T cells, B-cell-depleted T cells, or PBMCs.

The method was immunoSEQ multiplex PCR; TCRdb's version includes in-frame clones alone and lacks a portion of them. The sample lists 120,000 to 150,000 clones; about 90% were seen once. Material: peripheral blood. The receptor was derived from a woman aged 60 to 75 with acute or convalescent COVID-19.

CDR3 sequence: CASSVTQGAKGNTIYF. CDR3 DNA: TGTGCCAGCAGCGTTACACAGGGGGCAAAAGGAAACACCATATATTTT. The chain links TRBV13 to TRBJ1-3, with 9 positions matching TRBD1. The ends lost 5 bases at V and 4 bases at J; junction bases unmatched: 9. The CDR3 has 16 amino acids. Germline-derived CDR1 and CDR2 are PRHDT and FYEKMQ (reference sequence). Together with reference TRBV13 and TRBJ1-3, the CDR3 gives the full variable domain: AAGVIQSPRHLIKEKRETATLKCYPIPRHDTVYWYQQGPGQDPQFLISFYEKMQSDKGSIPDRFSAQQFSDYHSELNMSSLELGDSALYFCASSVTQGAKGNTIYFGEGSWLTVV.